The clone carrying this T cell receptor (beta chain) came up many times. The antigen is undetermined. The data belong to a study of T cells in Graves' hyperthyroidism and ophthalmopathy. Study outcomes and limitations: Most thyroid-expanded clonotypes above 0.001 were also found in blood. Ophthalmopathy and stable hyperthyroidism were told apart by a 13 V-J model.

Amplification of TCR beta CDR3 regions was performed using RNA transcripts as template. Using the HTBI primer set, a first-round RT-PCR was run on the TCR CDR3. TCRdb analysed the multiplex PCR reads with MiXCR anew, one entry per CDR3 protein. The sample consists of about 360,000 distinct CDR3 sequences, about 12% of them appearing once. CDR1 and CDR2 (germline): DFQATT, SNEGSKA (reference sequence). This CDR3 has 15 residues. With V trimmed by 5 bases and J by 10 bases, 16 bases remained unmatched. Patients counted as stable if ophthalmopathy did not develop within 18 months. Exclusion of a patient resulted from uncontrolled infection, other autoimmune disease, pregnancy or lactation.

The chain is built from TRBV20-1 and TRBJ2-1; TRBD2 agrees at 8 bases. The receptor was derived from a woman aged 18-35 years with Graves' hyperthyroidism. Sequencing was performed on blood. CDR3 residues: CSAGPRVAGTHEQFF. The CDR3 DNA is TGCAGTGCTGGGCCCCGGGTAGCGGGGACGCACGAGCAGTTCTTC.